This TCR beta chain was identified in a study of blood T cells in healthy people across ages. Individuals who donated were healthy Caucasians from Russia aged 6 to 90. A minimum of 5.5 micrograms of total RNA was extracted per sample. Trimming at V came to 0 bases and at J to 7 bases, leaving 12 bases not matched to a gene. The CDR3 contains 17 residues. Germline V gene sequence: CDR1 ENHRY, CDR2 SYGVKD. A sample-barcoded 5' primer and a J-beta primer mix were used in a second PCR of about 7 to 12 cycles. With 12 random nucleotides, a template-switch adaptor tagged each individual cDNA molecule. From the 5' RACE reads, TCRdb called clonotypes with MiXCR, one entry per CDR3 protein. The sample consists of fewer than 2 million distinct CDR3 sequences, roughly two fifths of them appearing once.

The TCR originated in a human donor in good health. Sequenced input: blood. This chain links TRBV10-3 with TRBJ1-5; 7 nucleotides agree with TRBD1. The CDR3 loop reads CAISESILGTAEQPQHF. In DNA, the CDR3 is TGTGCCATCAGTGAGTCGATTTTAGGGACAGCGGAACAGCCCCAGCATTTT.